This T cell receptor beta chain was identified during a study of shared clonotypes between healthy human individuals. Overall study findings and caveats: For naive CD4 cells, 5% to 6.5% of clonotypes were shared across four donors. Deeper or shallower sequencing was expected to change how clonotypes are shared among donors.

On this clone itself: What it binds is not known.

V lost 5 bases and J lost 2; bases outside the gene matches: 9. CDR3 length equals 16 residues. Germline V gene lookup returns CDR1 SEHNR and CDR2 FQNEAQ (reference sequence). At a deep level, the assay was run. Every subset had its genomic DNA shared out evenly among several immunoSEQ plates. The repertoire was sequenced with immunoSEQ multiplex PCR; TCRdb's copy has only in-frame clones and lacks some. The sample holds some 1.4 million clones, approximately 96% seen once. The sequencing sample was made of naive CD4+ T cells sorted from blood. The subset denotes: CD45RA+ positively selected. This TCR came from a man aged 25 to 45 in good health. V gene TRBV7-9 combines with J gene TRBJ2-3; 8 bases fit TRBD1. DNA for the CDR3: TGTGCCAGCAGCCCTCCAGGGACAGGTTTCACAGATACGCAGTATTTT. Amino acids: CASSPPGTGFTDTQYF. Supplemented by reference TRBV7-9 and TRBJ2-3, the full variable domain reads DTGVSQNPRHKITKRGQNVTFRCDPISEHNRLYWYRQTLGQGPEFLTYFQNEAQLEKSRLLSDRFSAERPKGSFSTLEIQRTEQGDSAMYLCASSPPGTGFTDTQYFGPGTRLTVL.